This entry lists 2 T cell receptor beta chains sequenced from one sample in a study of cytomegalovirus exposure and HLA in healthy donors. Researchers ran the PCR with 60 Vbeta and 13 Jbeta primers. Some clones are missing from TCRdb's copy, which holds only in-frame ones; the method was immunoSEQ multiplex PCR. The table has 150,000 to 200,000 clones, roughly 80% seen once; the top ten hold just over 3%. What was sequenced was PBMCs. Every receptor here comes from a woman in her thirties or forties in good health and CMV-seronegative.

CDR3 region: CASSLQGVGPETEAFF. Written as DNA, the CDR3 is TGTGCCAGCAGCTTACAAGGGGTAGGGCCGGAGACTGAAGCTTTCTTT. The V call is TRBV7-8, the J call TRBJ1-1; possible D gene TRBD1, 5 bases. This CDR3 region has 16 residues. Germline V gene data show CDR1 as SGHVS and CDR2 as FQNEAQ. Trimming cost V 2 bases and J 5 bases, with 18 bases left between them.

This clone occurred a few times. V and J are TRBV5-4 and TRBJ1-5; D is unclear. CDR1 and CDR2 (germline): SGHNT, YYREEE (reference sequence). V dropped 4 bases and J dropped 5 bases, with 16 bases sitting between them. The CDR3 runs 15 residues. The DNA of the CDR3 is TGTGCCAGCAGCCGGGGAGGGTCAGGAGATCAGCCCCAGCATTTT. This sequence encodes CASSRGGSGDQPQHF.